Below are 15 T cell receptor beta chains sequenced from a single sample in a study of shared clonotypes between healthy human individuals. The table came from immunoSEQ multiplex PCR; TCRdb's copy has only in-frame clones and leaves some out. The table has hundreds of thousands of clones, around 74% seen once; the top ten hold roughly 1.7%. Material: memory CD4+ T cells sorted from blood. The subset here: CD45RA-negative fraction. These TCRs come from a woman under 40 in good health.

The table lists this clone with a few counts. As DNA, the CDR3 is TGTGCCAGTAGTGTGGGACTAGATAGTTCGTCCTACGAGCAGTACTTC. It yields the protein CASSVGLDSSSYEQYF. The V gene is TRBV19, the J gene TRBJ2-7; 8 nucleotides align to TRBD2. The CDR3 consists of 16 residues. V lost 5 bases, J lost 1 base, and 10 bases stayed unmatched. The V gene's germline CDR1 is LNHDA and CDR2 SQIVND (reference sequence).

V is TRBV4-1 and J is TRBJ2-1, with D tentatively TRBD2 (6 bases). CDR1 MGHRA and CDR2 YSYEKL come from the germline V gene. The CDR3 covers 16 residues. V was cut by 0 bases and J by 4 bases, with 13 bases left in between. The CDR3 DNA sequence: TGCGCCAGCAGCCAAGAGGGGCTAGCGAGTTACAATGAGCAGTTCTTC. It codes for CASSQEGLASYNEQFF.

Note on this clone: Sequence at one end of the junction differs from germline and may be a read error. The genes are TRBV19 and TRBJ2-7; the D is unclear. Germline lookup yields CDR1 LNHDA and CDR2 SQIVND (reference sequence). The CDR3 loop spans 8 amino acids. As DNA, the CDR3 is TGTGCCAGTAGTCTTATAGTCTTC. It encodes CASSLIVF. The full variable domain, rest sourced from reference TRBV19 and TRBJ2-7, is DGGITQSPKYLFRKEGQNVTLSCEQNLNHDAMYWYRQDPGQGLRLIYYSQIVNDFQKGDIAEGYSVSREKKESFPLTVTSAQKNPTAFYLCASSLIVFGPGTRLTVT.

The chain has TRBV7-8 and TRBJ2-3; D possibly corresponds to TRBD2 (5 bases). Germline V gene sequence: CDR1 SGHVS, CDR2 FQNEAQ. The V and J ends lost 4 bases and 4 bases respectively, with 12 bases between them. The CDR3 extends over 14 amino acids. This chain's CDR3 is CASSSRTFSDTQYF. In DNA form, the CDR3 reads TGTGCCAGCAGCTCCCGGACTTTCTCAGATACGCAGTATTTT.

This clone was seen once. V is TRBV5-1 and J is TRBJ2-1; 11 positions match TRBD1. The CDR3 covers 14 residues. Germline V gene data show CDR1 as SGHRS and CDR2 as YFSETQ. The J segment lost 14 bases and the V segment lost 0 bases, leaving 7 bases of the junction unmatched. The CDR3 sequence is CASSLGTGGIGEFF. The CDR3 DNA follows: TGCGCCAGCAGCTTGGGGACAGGGGGCATAGGGGAGTTCTTC. The whole variable domain, filled in from reference TRBV5-1 and TRBJ2-1, reads KAGVTQTPRYLIKTRGQQVTLSCSPISGHRSVSWYQQTPGQGLQFLFEYFSETQRNKGNFPGRFSGRQFSNSRSEMNVSTLELGDSALYLCASSLGTGGIGEFFGPGTRLTVL.

Worth noting for this clone: Different DNA sequences within this sample yield the same CDR3. This chain joins TRBV5-1 and TRBJ2-1; 13 nucleotides match TRBD2. V gave up 4 bases and J gave up 4 bases; unmatched junction bases: 2. Germline V gives CDR1 SGHRS, CDR2 YFSETQ. The CDR3 runs to 15 residues. CDR3 nucleotides: TGCGCCAGCAGCATACTAGCGGGAGGGTACAATGAGCAGTTCTTC. Translated, it gives CASSILAGGYNEQFF.

This chain uses TRBV28 with TRBJ2-7; a possible D gene is TRBD2 (6 bases). The CDR3 is 15 residues long. Germline CDR1 and CDR2: MDHEN and SYDVKM. Trimming cost V 6 bases and J 4 bases, with 19 bases left between them. The CDR3 spells CASRSGTFGMYEQYF. The CDR3 nucleotides read TGTGCCAGCAGATCCGGGACTTTCGGGATGTACGAGCAGTACTTC. The full variable domain, rest sourced from reference TRBV28 and TRBJ2-7, is DVKVTQSSRYLVKRTGEKVFLECVQDMDHENMFWYRQDPGLGLRLIYFSYDVKMKEKGDIPEGYSVSREKKERFSLILESASTNQTSMYLCASRSGTFGMYEQYFGPGTRLTVT.

In this sample, this clone turned up a few times. The CDR3 DNA sequence: TGTGCCAGCAGCCCGGGGGGGGCAAGCGAAAAACTGTTTTTT. Encoded protein: CASSPGGASEKLFF. The rearrangement uses TRBV13 and TRBJ1-4; a weak D match, TRBD1 (6 bases). Looked up from germline, CDR1 is PRHDT and CDR2 is FYEKMQ (reference sequence). Trimming shortened V by 5 bases and J by 8 bases, and 15 bases separated the two germline ends. This CDR3 contains 14 residues.

The chain has TRBV6-6 and TRBJ1-4; D is undetermined. Trimming cost V 0 bases and J 5 bases, with 10 bases left between them. CDR3 length equals 15 residues. From germline, CDR1 is MNHNY and CDR2 SVGAGI (reference sequence). The CDR3 region has the DNA TGTGCCAGCAGTTACTCGAATACGTTCAATGAAAAACTGTTTTTT. It specifies CASSYSNTFNEKLFF.

This clone was found many times. This sequence joins TRBV2 and TRBJ1-2; no firm D call. V lost 8 bases to trimming and J lost 7 bases, with 17 bases between them. In germline, CDR1 is SNHLY, CDR2 FYNNEI. There are 13 residues in the CDR3. The DNA for the CDR3 is TGTGCCAGCCATACCGGACCGCGGGGTGGCTACACCTTC. The encoded protein is CASHTGPRGGYTF.

The chain uses TRBV4-2 and TRBJ1-2; 7 bases map to TRBD1. CDR3 length: 17 amino acids. V gave up 1 base and J gave up 4 bases; unmatched junction bases: 12. Per germline, CDR1 LGHNA and CDR2 YNFKEQ. CDR3: CASSQVIAEGAGYGYTF. The CDR3 region has the DNA TGTGCCAGCAGCCAAGTAATAGCAGAGGGGGCCGGCTATGGCTACACCTTC.

The CDR3 loop is CASSFFSQGGQPQHF. The CDR3 coding sequence is TGTGCCAGCAGTTTCTTTTCACAGGGTGGTCAGCCCCAGCATTTT. The genes are TRBV28 and TRBJ1-5; D perhaps matches TRBD1 (6 bases). Germline CDR1 is MDHEN and CDR2 is SYDVKM. V was shortened by 3 bases and J by 6 bases, with 15 bases between the two germline ends. This CDR3 region has 15 residues.

This clone was picked up one time. The rearrangement links TRBV6-5 to TRBJ1-1; a weak D match, TRBD1 (6 bases). Germline V gene lookup returns CDR1 MNHEY and CDR2 SVGAGI. V was pared by 7 bases and J by 1 base, with 13 bases between. The CDR3 length is 14 residues. CDR3 in amino acids: CASTTGRANTEAFF. In DNA form, the CDR3 reads TGTGCCAGCACTACAGGGCGGGCGAACACTGAAGCTTTCTTT.

This clone was recorded at least ten times. The CDR3 protein is CASSYAQETQYF. The CDR3, as DNA: TGTGCCAGCAGCTACGCCCAAGAGACCCAGTACTTC. This rearrangement joins TRBV11-2 to TRBJ2-5; no reliable D call. Per the germline V gene, CDR1 is SGHAT and CDR2 is FQNNGV. Trimming stripped 4 bases from V and 1 base from J, with 4 bases between. This CDR3 spans 12 amino acids.

This chain uses TRBV10-3 with TRBJ2-1; unclear D gene. The germline CDR1 and CDR2 sequences are ENHRY and SYGVKD. V was cut by 11 bases and J by 7 bases, with 15 bases left in between. The CDR3 loop spans 12 amino acids. The CDR3 DNA is TGTGCCGTCAAAAGCCAAGTTAATGAGCAGTTCTTC. It encodes CAVKSQVNEQFF.